Sequencing of this T cell receptor (beta chain) was carried out in a study of blood T cell repertoires in COVID-19. Study background: PBMCs, B-cell-depleted T cells, or T cells were the source of the cDNA or gDNA that made up the material.

The CDR3 extends over 17 amino acids. The germline gives CDR1 SGHAT, CDR2 FQNNGV. Germline trimming cut 0 bases from V and 0 bases from J; bases unmatched to any gene: 3. Original processing notes: Cell counts per sample came from amplifying reference gene primers. Clones were read by immunoSEQ multiplex PCR, and TCRdb kept only the in-frame ones, dropping some. Clonal size and the V and J genes are those of that table, whereas D and trimming came from the DNA. Here the sample spans approximately 150,000 clones, about 80% being singletons. Sequencing input: peripheral blood. This chain connects TRBV11-2 to TRBJ2-2; 8 nucleotides align to TRBD1. The receptor was derived from a human donor in a cohort sampled during active COVID-19. The CDR3: CASSLDLQGANTGELFF. The CDR3 nucleotides read TGTGCCAGCAGCTTAGATCTACAGGGGGCGAACACCGGGGAGCTGTTTTTT.